This T cell receptor (beta chain) was documented in a study of identical twins. Overall study findings and caveats: Cross-sectional statistical analysis was relied on for the conclusions, without the same donors being followed.

A word on this clonotype: Its matching antigen is unknown.

TCRdb reprocessed the 5' RACE reads via MiXCR and lists one record per CDR3 protein. The sample holds 450,000 or so distinct CDR3 sequences, approximately 15% seen once. The CDR3 covers 16 residues. CDR1 and CDR2 from the germline V gene are DFQATT and SNEGSKA (reference sequence). The V and J ends lost 6 bases and 0 bases respectively, with 18 bases between them. These data were also filed under a second study, of yellow fever vaccine responses in identical twins.

J is TRBJ2-1 and V is TRBV20-1, with D possibly being TRBD1 or TRBD2 (6 bases each). Input material: CD4+ T cells sorted from blood. The TCR was taken from a woman under 30 in good health. CDR3 loop: CSARRGGTRSYNEQFF. The CDR3 DNA reads TGCAGTGCCCGCCGGGGCGGGACACGCTCCTACAATGAGCAGTTCTTC.